Listed below are T cell receptor beta chains from one sample, sequenced in a study of cytomegalovirus exposure and HLA in healthy donors. The protocol was immunoSEQ multiplex PCR, while the TCRdb copy is restricted to in-frame clones and leaves out a portion. This table holds about 150,000 clones, about four fifths found once. Sequencing was performed on PBMCs. These receptors were collected from a man aged 30 to 45 in good health and CMV-seropositive. Both conserved end residues are part of each CDR3. A D gene is named only where the DNA matches it firmly. Not every row has a clone size; where given, it reads once, few, many or a size class.

J	V	size	length	D	CDR3	DNA
TRBJ1-1	TRBV28	NA	12	TRBD1	CASGTVDTEAFF	TGTGCCAGCGGGACAGTCGACACTGAAGCTTTCTTT
TRBJ1-2	TRBV7-6	NA	14	TRBD1	CASSGTEGLGGYTF	TGTGCCAGCAGCGGGACAGAGGGTTTAGGCGGCTACACCTTC
TRBJ2-5	TRBV9	NA	15	NA	CASSVASYVMETQYF	TGTGCCAGCAGCGTAGCCTCCTATGTCATGGAGACCCAGTACTTC
TRBJ1-5	TRBV2	few	13	NA	CAGMGGPNQPQHF	TGTGCCGGAATGGGGGGGCCCAATCAGCCCCAGCATTTT
TRBJ2-2	TRBV28	NA	16	NA	CASSLYQTMRTGELFF	TGTGCCAGCAGTTTATACCAAACTATGCGGACCGGGGAGCTGTTTTTT
TRBJ1-4	TRBV5-1	NA	13	NA	CASSATANEKLFF	TGCGCCAGCAGCGCGACAGCAAATGAAAAACTGTTTTTT
TRBJ2-1	TRBV9	NA	13	TRBD2	CASTGTSGPPEFF	TGTGCCAGCACCGGGACTAGCGGGCCCCCCGAGTTCTTC
TRBJ2-2	TRBV4-1	NA	17	NA	CASSQVLLPPATGELFF	TGCGCCAGCAGCCAAGTCTTACTGCCCCCTGCCACCGGGGAGCTGTTTTTT
TRBJ1-1	TRBV11-2	NA	13	NA	CASSLVGGTEAFF	TGTGCCAGCAGCTTAGTGGGGGGCACTGAAGCTTTCTTT
TRBJ2-6	TRBV5-1	NA	16	NA	CASSLLASPGANVLTF	TGCGCCAGCAGCTTGCTAGCGTCCCCTGGGGCCAACGTCCTGACTTTC
TRBJ2-2	TRBV5-5	NA	13	NA	CASSLVRAGELFF	TGTGCCAGCAGCTTGGTCCGGGCCGGGGAGCTGTTTTTT
TRBJ2-5	TRBV7-9	NA	13	TRBD1	CASSADRGETQYF	TGTGCCAGCAGCGCGGACAGGGGCGAGACCCAGTACTTC
TRBJ2-5	TRBV27	NA	18	TRBD2	CASSPLATMAGGQETQYF	TGTGCCAGCAGTCCATTGGCCACCATGGCGGGAGGGCAAGAGACCCAGTACTTC
TRBJ2-7	TRBV28	NA	15	TRBD2	CASSESGRAVYEQYF	TGTGCCAGCAGCGAGAGCGGGAGGGCCGTCTACGAGCAGTACTTC
TRBJ2-2	TRBV6-5	few	13	TRBD1	CASSRGRTGELFF	TGTGCCAGCAGCAGGGGGCGCACCGGGGAGCTGTTTTTT
TRBJ2-1	TRBV6-1	NA	15	TRBD2	CASSGSGGPYNEQFF	TGTGCCAGCAGTGGTAGCGGGGGTCCGTACAATGAGCAGTTCTTC
TRBJ1-5	TRBV28	NA	15	NA	CASSRDRGNNQPQHF	TGTGCCAGCAGTCGGGACCGCGGGAACAATCAGCCCCAGCATTTT